This entry concerns a single T cell receptor beta chain. The antigen remains undetermined. These data originate in a study of blood T cells in healthy people across ages. Primed by a sample-barcoded 5' primer and a J-beta primer mix, a second PCR proceeded for roughly 6 to 12 cycles. Tags on each cDNA molecule came from a template-switch adaptor with 12 random nucleotides. TCRdb ran MiXCR on the 5' RACE reads and lists one entry per CDR3 protein. The sample yields just over 800,000 distinct CDR3 sequences, around two thirds seen once. Study results and limitations: Higher diversity, along with more naive CD4+ cells, distinguished long-lived donors from aged donors.

The sequence was collected from a man aged 30 to 45 in good health. The material sequenced was blood.

This chain's CDR3 is CASNRGQGAIYGYTF. The CDR3 nucleotides are TGTGCCAGCAACCGCGGACAGGGGGCGATCTATGGCTACACCTTC. This sequence joins TRBV12-3 or TRBV12-4 and TRBJ1-2; 11 bases line up with TRBD1. J gave up 4 bases and V 7 bases, and 8 bases lay outside the gene matches. This CDR3 comprises 15 residues.